This T cell receptor (beta chain) was recovered during a study of blood T cell repertoires in COVID-19. The overall study: The cDNA or gDNA used as material had been derived from T cells, B-cell-depleted T cells, or PBMCs.

Looked up from germline, CDR1 is LGHDT and CDR2 is YNNKEL (reference sequence). V was clipped by 1 base and J by 3 bases, with 11 bases between them. CDR3 length: 15 amino acids. Cohort assignment relied on participant-reported clinical history. In the original analysis: The assay estimated nucleated cells by amplifying reference gene primers. Sequenced by immunoSEQ multiplex PCR; TCRdb stores in-frame clones only, minus some. From that table come the V and J calls and clone size; the DNA was used to work out D and trimming. Of a few hundred thousand clones listed, approximately 88% were seen once; the top ten hold 2.5%.

The genes are TRBV3-1 (or the pseudogene TRBV3-2) and TRBJ2-3; TRBD1 is a possible D gene (6 bases). Sequences were obtained from PBMCs or T cells enriched from blood (not recorded which). This clonotype was obtained from a woman between 40 and 55 years old with acute COVID-19. The CDR3: CASSQAGVKTDTQYF. Written as DNA, the CDR3 is TGTGCCAGCAGCCAAGCAGGGGTAAAGACAGATACGCAGTATTTT.